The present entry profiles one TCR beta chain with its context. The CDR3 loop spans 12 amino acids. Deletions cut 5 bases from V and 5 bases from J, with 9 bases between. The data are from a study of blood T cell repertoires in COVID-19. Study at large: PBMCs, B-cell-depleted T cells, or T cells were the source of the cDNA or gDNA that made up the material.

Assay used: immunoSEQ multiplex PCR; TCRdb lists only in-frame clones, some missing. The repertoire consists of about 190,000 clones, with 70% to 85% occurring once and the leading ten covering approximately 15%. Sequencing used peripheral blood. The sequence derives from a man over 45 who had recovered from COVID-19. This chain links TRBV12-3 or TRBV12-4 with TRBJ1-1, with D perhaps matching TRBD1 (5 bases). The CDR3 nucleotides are TGTGCCAGCAGTCCCGGGGGAACTGAAGCTTTCTTT. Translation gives CASSPGGTEAFF.